The 5 T cell receptor beta chains in this list originate from one sample, sequenced in a study of regulatory T cells in long-lasting Graves disease. Arm-PCR with iRepertoire HTBI primers amplified the CDR3 regions for these TCR beta libraries. TCRdb re-analysed the multiplex PCR reads in MiXCR, keeping a single row per CDR3 protein. This table holds more than 300,000 distinct CDR3 sequences, about a sixth found once. Sample time point: newly diagnosed GD, antithyroid drugs for less than 3 months. RNA extracted from PBMCs served as the sequencing template. The sequences come from peripheral blood mononuclear cells (PBMCs), collected at new diagnosis, from a patient treated with antithyroid drugs. The receptors stem from a female donor with Graves disease.

There are a few counts of this clonotype. A much larger clonotype is one base distant, so this may be a read error. The final CDR3 position lacks the conserved phenylalanine or tryptophan, pointing to a likely read error. The gene calls are TRBV2 and TRBJ1-1, with D unresolved. V lost 7 bases and J lost 5, with 14 bases in between. Germline CDR1 SNHLY, CDR2 FYNNEI. The CDR3 contains 13 residues. The CDR3 here is CASKLFVRTEAFL. DNA of the CDR3: TGTGCCAGCAAGTTGTTCGTACGTACTGAAGCTTTCCTT.

This clonotype was counted ten times or more. This chain uses TRBV7-2 with TRBJ1-1; 7 nucleotides agree with TRBD1. Trimming took 5 bases from V and 11 from J; bases not matched to a gene: 20. Looked up from germline, CDR1 is SGHTA and CDR2 is FQGNSA. The CDR3 consists of 16 residues. CDR3 DNA: TGTGCCAGCAGCACGCGACCTATTAAGGGGGCGTCGGGCGCTTTCTTT. It specifies CASSTRPIKGASGAFF. Filled out from reference TRBV7-2 and TRBJ1-1, the complete variable domain reads GAGVSQSPSNKVTEKGKDVELRCDPISGHTALYWYRQSLGQGLEFLIYFQGNSAPDKSGLPSDRFSAERTGGSVSTLTIQRTQQEDSAVYLCASSTRPIKGASGAFFGQGTRLTVV.

This clonotype has only a few counts. The gene calls are TRBV5-1 and TRBJ1-4; no clear D gene. V dropped 4 bases and J dropped 3 bases, with 7 bases sitting between them. Germline values: CDR1 SGHRS, CDR2 YFSETQ. The CDR3 loop spans 13 amino acids. CDR3 sequence reads: CASSKGSNEKLFF. In DNA, the CDR3 is TGCGCCAGCAGCAAGGGTTCTAATGAAAAACTGTTTTTT.

At least ten counts were recorded for this clonotype. This sequence joins TRBV18 and TRBJ2-4; possible D gene TRBD1, 6 bases. CDR3 length: 13 amino acids. CDR1 and CDR2 from the germline V gene are KGHSH and LQKENI. Trimming removed 3 bases at V and 14 bases at J, with 17 bases between. CDR3 DNA: TGTGCCAGCTCACCGCCGGGACAAGGTGTGGAGTACTTC. This gives the protein CASSPPGQGVEYF.

The table lists this clonotype with many counts. The chain employs TRBV7-2 and TRBJ1-3, with D unresolved. V dropped 5 bases and J dropped 2 bases, with 13 bases sitting between them. The germline V gene encodes CDR1 SGHTA and CDR2 FQGNSA. The CDR3 has 15 residues. This CDR3 is CASSLSRGAGNTIYF. Written as DNA, the CDR3 is TGTGCCAGCAGCCTCTCGCGGGGAGCTGGAAACACCATATATTTT.